This TCR beta chain was retrieved from a study of blood T cell repertoires in COVID-19. Study-wide background: Some COVID-19 samples were acute and others convalescent; all came from the United States, Italy and Spain.

This clone was counted many times. Original analysis: The assay estimated nucleated cells by amplifying reference gene primers. Here immunoSEQ multiplex PCR was the method, and the copy in TCRdb shows in-frame clones only, minus some. The V and J calls and clone size were taken over from that table, and D and trimming were inferred from the DNA. The sample has around 330,000 clones; 85% are singletons. The material sequenced was PBMCs or T cells enriched from blood (not recorded which). The sequence was obtained from a woman between 25 and 40 years old who had been exposed to COVID-19.

CDR3 sequence: CASSPRKVAGAYEQYF. The DNA for the CDR3 is TGCGCCAGCAGCCCCCGAAAGGTTGCAGGGGCCTACGAGCAGTACTTC. This chain uses TRBV4-1 with TRBJ2-7; D perhaps matches TRBD1 (6 bases). The CDR3 has 16 amino acids. Deletions cut 4 bases from V and 2 bases from J, with 18 bases between. The germline V gene encodes CDR1 MGHRA and CDR2 YSYEKL.